The T cell receptor (beta chain) under discussion was sequenced for a study of cytomegalovirus exposure and HLA in healthy donors (dated 2017 in TCRdb). Describing the broader study: An earlier analysis of approximately 640 of the donors reported 250 to 300 Gb of sequence data and about 100 million unique TCR beta sequences from approximately 180 million T cells. An early release that covered approximately 600 HLA-typed donors contained approximately 320 gigabases of sequencing data and tens of millions of unique TCR sequences. Of the roughly 400 genotyped donors, about 80% fell in the genetic ancestry cluster associated with self-reported Caucasian donors. The study aimed to test whether cataloging public T cell receptors could reveal signatures of past pathogen exposure. The study used immunosequencing to profile the T cell repertoires of 600 to 850 subjects and linked those repertoires to cytomegalovirus serostatus. Along with the roughly 700-subject first cohort, a separate validation cohort of 120 different subjects was used. To predict cytomegalovirus infection status, the study brought together high-throughput TCR immunosequencing, statistical association of individual TCRs with disease status, and machine learning. To study patterns of TCR occurrence, a later analysis re-analyzed previously published TCR beta repertoires from around 660 donors and added high-resolution HLA genotyping. In the later analysis, no new phenotypic data were used to find candidate immune exposures; instead, reliance was placed on TCR beta sequences and their occurrence across donors. To decide whether each TCR beta V gene segment behaved as functional or pseudogenic, an earlier analysis of some 600 of the donors relied on high-throughput TCR beta sequencing. Alongside the repertoire data, information on donor age, sex, ethnicity and CMV serostatus was compiled. Genome-wide SNP genotypes for about 65% of the 666 donors were used in a later genetic analysis, which treated that subset as a discovery cohort. All discovery cohort repertoires had been generated on a single sequencing platform. HLA typing included class I and class II loci at four-digit resolution. Typing coverage differed by locus: A, B, C, DRB1 and DQB1 were typed in roughly 620-630 donors, DQA1 in 500 to 550, DPA1 in some 600, and DPB1 in approximately 450. About 5 DR-DQ haplotypes were handled as single units for association and clustering, since linkage in the cohort was strong. On average, around 240,000 unique TCR beta nucleotide sequences were sequenced per donor among roughly 430 genotyped donors of the cohort, with roughly a sixth of those sequences being non-productive.

Results and caveats for the whole study, not just this receptor: In a later analysis, most CMV-associated TCR beta chains were found to appear HLA-restricted, with HLA associations seemingly driven largely by CMV exposure. For the cohort, immune exposure information was limited to CMV serostatus. According to a later analysis, TCR association rates differed among HLA loci, with DRB1 alleles showing the most associated TCRs and HLA-C alleles showing the fewest. A cluster of highly shared sequence variants was judged likely to represent a technical artifact of the sequencing pipeline. According to the authors, the approach could potentially be generalized to other disease states and immunological phenotypes. A later analysis associated about 17,000 TCR beta sequences with specific HLA alleles at a false discovery rate of 0.05. A later genetic analysis reported fewer N-insertions in productive TCRs among donors in an Asian-associated ancestry cluster than the roughly 690-donor mean. Compared with equally common non-associated chains, HLA-associated TCR beta chains in a later analysis were more clonally expanded and had lower generation probabilities. The classifier was reported to diagnose cytomegalovirus status with high specificity and sensitivity in both the original cohort and the validation cohort. A further reported finding was that TCR beta sequences accurately predicted the HLA-A and HLA-B alleles for most subjects in the first cohort. Linkage disequilibrium might explain the correlated functional status among segregating V segments, but an unknown experimental factor could not be ruled out. The presence/absence analyses assumed that sequencing depth was roughly uniform across donors, and that assumption may not be true. Strong co-occurrence of HLA alleles, especially DR and DQ, made assigning TCR associations to individual alleles difficult. The earlier analysis of fewer than 750 of the donors excluded some 15 rarely observed V segments, including chromosome 9 orphons, because counts were too low. The study gave a list of about 150 TCR beta chains associated with cytomegalovirus. Most TCR sequences were seen in very few donors, while some public TCRs were found in many individuals. The cohort was sequenced for TCR beta chains only, and without alpha or paired-chain data the features that could be detected were limited. Several of the top co-occurrence clusters appeared to be linked to parvovirus B19, influenza, CMV and Epstein-Barr virus, according to a later analysis. Because HLA typing was missing for some donors at each locus, association tests included only the typed subset. V-gene and J-gene trimming of TCR beta chains was associated with a missense DCLRE1C variant in a later genetic analysis, and the association was replicated in an independent cohort. Some IMGT-functional V segments, including TRBV6-2 and TRBV6-3, could not be distinguished by the 87-base-pair reads and were therefore excluded. A few of the identified cytomegalovirus-associated TCR beta chains were confirmed in vitro to be specific for cytomegalovirus antigens. In an earlier analysis of several hundred of the donors, most TCR beta V segments were observed in productive rearrangements about 90% or about 30% of the time, broadly matching IMGT annotations.

The CDR3 runs 17 residues from the cysteine to the phenylalanine. Only the CDR3 DNA is retained, 51 bases long and in frame from the first base. As encoded in the germline V gene, CDR1 is LGHNA while CDR2 is YSLEER. At the junction V is shortened by 0 bases and J by 0 bases; bases outside the gene matches: 5. The library was generated by the immunoSEQ multiplex PCR assay. For the multiplex PCR, a mixture combining 60 forward primers for TCR Vbeta segments and 13 reverse primers for TCR Jbeta segments was used. A multiplex PCR assay on genomic DNA amplified the CDR3 region of rearranged TCR beta genes. On the Illumina HiSeq System, the amplified TCR beta libraries were sequenced as 87-base-pair reads. In the paper's pipeline: In a later analysis, some 80 million unique TCR beta chains were counted across the 500 to 700 repertoires, and approximately 11 million of these chains were shared by at least two donors. Raw reads were error-corrected and collapsed into unique sequences by a nearest-neighbor algorithm in which closely related sequences were merged to remove PCR and sequencing errors. V, D and J gene segments were assigned by aligning CDR3 sequences to IMGT reference sequences. For a sequence to be retained, a match of at least six nucleotides to both a V gene segment and a J gene segment was required. Rearrangements were called productive when the CDR3 lacked stop codons and stayed in frame with V and J; all others were non-productive. CDR3 was defined by IMGT convention, running from the second conserved V-encoded cysteine to the conserved J-encoded phenylalanine. The earlier analysis of 450 to 750 of the donors excluded any sequence lacking an unambiguous match to a single V gene segment. An earlier analysis of a few hundred of the donors called V segments functional above 56.7% productive rearrangements and segregating when the between-donor standard deviation exceeded 5%. A statistical classification framework was built to diagnose cytomegalovirus status from the catalog of TCR beta chain sequences. A later analysis assigned V and J genes by comparing TCR nucleotide sequences with IMGT/GENE-DB human TR gene sequences. In a later analysis, CDR3 sequences and most-parsimonious VDJ recombination scenarios were assigned using the TCRdist pipeline. In a later analysis, each TCR beta chain was defined by its CDR3 amino acid sequence together with its V-gene family, and reads lacking a unique V-gene family were excluded. In a later analysis, around 650 highly shared, low-generation-probability nucleotide sequences were removed to address suspected cross-contamination and a sequencing artifact. For each public chain, a later analysis derived a clonal expansion index from normalized ranks of inferred template counts within each repertoire. Generation probabilities in a later analysis came from a VDJ recombination model fitted to out-of-frame rearrangements, and those results were checked against IGoR. Hypergeometric tests were used in a later analysis to score TCR-TCR, TCR-HLA and TCR-CMV co-occurrence, with a repertoire-size bias correction applied to the TCR pairs. False discovery rates were estimated in a later analysis by permuting HLA or CMV assignments 20 times. In a later analysis, co-occurring TCRs were grouped using DBSCAN, and TCRdist sequence similarity was added for clustering within HLA-allele-positive subsets. For co-occurrence clustering, repertoires with fewer than 30,000 or more than 120,000 public chains were excluded, along with five repertoires with anomalous nucleotide sharing. TCRdb stores this immuneACCESS table with in-frame sequences only. Part of the clones is absent; in the studies checked, under half of the shortfall reflects unresolved V genes, and no reason is known for the rest. V and J calls and clone size are as listed in that table; D and trimming were resolved from the DNA. This sample gives about 140,000 clones in total; 75% to 80% of them show up just once. The ten largest clonotypes hold 3.9% of the sample.

Details on this clone: Its antigen remains unidentified. Base qualities are not provided; no much larger clone lies one nucleotide away.

The cohort consisted of some 730 healthy bone marrow donors. At the time of sampling, every cohort member was nominally healthy, though immune exposures that went unrecorded were likely present. The donor tested CMV seronegative, placing the donor among the approximately 360 seronegative members of the cohort. Each donor provided a peripheral blood sample, and peripheral blood mononuclear cells were used for TCR beta sequencing. Genomic DNA was extracted from the blood cell samples with the Qiagen DNeasy Blood Extraction Kit. Sequences were obtained from PBMCs. The source of this sequence is a male donor in good health and CMV-seronegative. The sequence is built from TRBV4-3 and TRBJ2-3, and 8 junctional nucleotides match TRBD2. The DNA is TGCGCCAGCAGCCAAGATCATAGCGGGGCTAGCACAGATACGCAGTATTTT. Translated, it reads CASSQDHSGASTDTQYF.